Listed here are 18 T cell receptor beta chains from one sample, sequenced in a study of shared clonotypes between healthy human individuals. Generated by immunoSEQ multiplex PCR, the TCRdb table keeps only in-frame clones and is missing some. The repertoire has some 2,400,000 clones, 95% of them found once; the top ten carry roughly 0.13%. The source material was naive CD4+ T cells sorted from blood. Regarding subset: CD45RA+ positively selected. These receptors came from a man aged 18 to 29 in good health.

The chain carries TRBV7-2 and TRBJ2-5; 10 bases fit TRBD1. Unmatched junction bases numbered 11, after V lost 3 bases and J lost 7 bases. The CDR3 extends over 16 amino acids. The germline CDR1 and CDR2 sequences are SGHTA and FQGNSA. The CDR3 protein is CASSLGLGQGMGTQYF. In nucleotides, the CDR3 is TGTGCCAGCAGCTTGGGTTTGGGACAGGGGATGGGGACCCAGTACTTC. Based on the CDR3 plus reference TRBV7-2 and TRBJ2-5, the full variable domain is GAGVSQSPSNKVTEKGKDVELRCDPISGHTALYWYRQSLGQGLEFLIYFQGNSAPDKSGLPSDRFSAERTGGSVSTLTIQRTQQEDSAVYLCASSLGLGQGMGTQYFGPGTRLLVL.

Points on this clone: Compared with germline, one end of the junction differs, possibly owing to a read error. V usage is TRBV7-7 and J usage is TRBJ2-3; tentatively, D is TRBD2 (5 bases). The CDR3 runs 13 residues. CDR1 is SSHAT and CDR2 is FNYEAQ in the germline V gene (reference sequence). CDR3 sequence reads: CASSPLAGDTQYF. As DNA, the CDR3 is TGTGCTAGCAGCCCCCTGGCGGGCGATACGCAGTATTTT.

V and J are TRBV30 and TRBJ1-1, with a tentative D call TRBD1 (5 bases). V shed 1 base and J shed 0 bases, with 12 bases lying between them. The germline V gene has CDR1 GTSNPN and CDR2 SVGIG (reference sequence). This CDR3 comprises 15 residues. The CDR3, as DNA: TGTGCCTGGAGTGGGGACCGCACCATGAACACTGAAGCTTTCTTT. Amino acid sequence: CAWSGDRTMNTEAFF.

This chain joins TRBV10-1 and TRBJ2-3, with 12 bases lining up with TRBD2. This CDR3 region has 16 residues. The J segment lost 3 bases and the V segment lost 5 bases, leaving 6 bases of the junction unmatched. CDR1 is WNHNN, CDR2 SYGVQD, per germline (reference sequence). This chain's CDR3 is CASSTGLAGSTDTQYF. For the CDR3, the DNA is TGCGCCAGCAGTACTGGACTAGCGGGATCTACAGATACGCAGTATTTT.

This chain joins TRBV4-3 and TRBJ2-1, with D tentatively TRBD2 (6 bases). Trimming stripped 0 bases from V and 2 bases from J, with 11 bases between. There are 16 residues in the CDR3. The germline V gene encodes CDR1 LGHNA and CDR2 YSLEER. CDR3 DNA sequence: TGCGCCAGCAGCCAAGATCGGAGGGCGCCCTACAATGAGCAGTTCTTC. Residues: CASSQDRRAPYNEQFF.

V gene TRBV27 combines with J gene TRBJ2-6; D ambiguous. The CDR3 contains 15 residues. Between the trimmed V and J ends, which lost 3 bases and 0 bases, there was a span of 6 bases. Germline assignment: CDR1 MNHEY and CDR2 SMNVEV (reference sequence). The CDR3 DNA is TGTGCCAGCAGTTTTGCGTTCTCTGGGGCCAACGTCCTGACTTTC. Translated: CASSFAFSGANVLTF.

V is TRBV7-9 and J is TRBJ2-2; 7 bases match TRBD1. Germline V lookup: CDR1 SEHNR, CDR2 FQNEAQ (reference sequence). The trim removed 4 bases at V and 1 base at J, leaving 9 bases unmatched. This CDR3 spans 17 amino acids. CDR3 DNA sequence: TGTGCCAGCAGCTCTTCGTGGGACAGCTTGAACACCGGGGAGCTGTTTTTT. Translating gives CASSSSWDSLNTGELFF.

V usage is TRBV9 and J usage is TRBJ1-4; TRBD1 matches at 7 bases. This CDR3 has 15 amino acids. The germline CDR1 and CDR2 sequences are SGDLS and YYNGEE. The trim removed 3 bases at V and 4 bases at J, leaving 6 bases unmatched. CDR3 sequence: CASSARQGLNEKLFF. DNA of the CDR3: TGTGCCAGCAGCGCACGACAGGGACTTAATGAAAAACTGTTTTTT.

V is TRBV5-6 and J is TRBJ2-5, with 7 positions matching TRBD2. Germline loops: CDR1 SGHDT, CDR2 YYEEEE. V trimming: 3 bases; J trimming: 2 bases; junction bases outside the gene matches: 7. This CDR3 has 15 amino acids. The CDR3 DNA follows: TGTGCCAGCAGCTGGAGCGGGGCGCGTCAAGAGACCCAGTACTTC. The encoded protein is CASSWSGARQETQYF.

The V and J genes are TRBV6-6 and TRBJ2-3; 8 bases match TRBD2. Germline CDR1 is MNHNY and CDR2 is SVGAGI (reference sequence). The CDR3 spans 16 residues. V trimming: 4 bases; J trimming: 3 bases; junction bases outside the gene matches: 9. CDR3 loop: CASSFPGRAGTDTQYF. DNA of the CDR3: TGTGCCAGCAGTTTTCCCGGGAGGGCGGGGACAGATACGCAGTATTTT.

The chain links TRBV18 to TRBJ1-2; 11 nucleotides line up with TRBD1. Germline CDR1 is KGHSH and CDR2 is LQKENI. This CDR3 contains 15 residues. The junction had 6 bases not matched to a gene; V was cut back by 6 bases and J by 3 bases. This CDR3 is CASSRRTGGDYGYTF. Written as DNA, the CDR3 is TGTGCCAGCTCTAGAAGGACAGGGGGCGACTATGGCTACACCTTC. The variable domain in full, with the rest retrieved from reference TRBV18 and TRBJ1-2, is NAGVMQNPRHLVRRRGQEARLRCSPMKGHSHVYWYRQLPEEGLKFMVYLQKENIIDESGMPKERFSAEFPKEGPSILRIQQVVRGDSAAYFCASSRRTGGDYGYTFGSGTRLTVV.

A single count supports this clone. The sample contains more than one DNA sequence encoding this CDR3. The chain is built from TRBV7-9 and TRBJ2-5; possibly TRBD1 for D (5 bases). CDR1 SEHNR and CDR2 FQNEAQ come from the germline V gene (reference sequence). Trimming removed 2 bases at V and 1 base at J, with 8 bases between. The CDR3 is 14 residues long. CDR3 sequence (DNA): TGTGCCAGCAGCTTAAGGACACTCCAAGAGACCCAGTACTTC. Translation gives CASSLRTLQETQYF.

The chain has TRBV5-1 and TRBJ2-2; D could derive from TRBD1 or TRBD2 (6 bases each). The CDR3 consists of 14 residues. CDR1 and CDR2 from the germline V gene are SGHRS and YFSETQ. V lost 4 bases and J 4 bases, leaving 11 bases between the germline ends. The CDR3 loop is CASSPKGGTGELFF. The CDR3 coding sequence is TGCGCCAGCAGCCCAAAGGGGGGCACCGGGGAGCTGTTTTTT.

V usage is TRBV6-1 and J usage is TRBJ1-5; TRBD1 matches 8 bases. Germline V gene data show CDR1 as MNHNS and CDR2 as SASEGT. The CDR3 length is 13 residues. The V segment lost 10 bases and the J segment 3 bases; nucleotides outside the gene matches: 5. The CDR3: CATDRGANQPQHF. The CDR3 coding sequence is TGTGCCACCGACAGGGGAGCCAATCAGCCCCAGCATTTT.

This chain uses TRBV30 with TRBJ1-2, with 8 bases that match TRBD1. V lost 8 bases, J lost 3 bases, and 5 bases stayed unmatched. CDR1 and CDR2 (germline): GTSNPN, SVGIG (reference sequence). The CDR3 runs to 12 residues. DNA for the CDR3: TGTGCCAGTCAGGGGGCCCACTATGGCTACACCTTC. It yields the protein CASQGAHYGYTF.

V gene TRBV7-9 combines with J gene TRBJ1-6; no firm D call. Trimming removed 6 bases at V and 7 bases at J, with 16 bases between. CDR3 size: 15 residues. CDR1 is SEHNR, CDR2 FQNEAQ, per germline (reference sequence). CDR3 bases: TGTGCCAGCAGGGCAGAGGAGGCCCCGAATTCACCCCTCCACTTT. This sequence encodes CASRAEEAPNSPLHF. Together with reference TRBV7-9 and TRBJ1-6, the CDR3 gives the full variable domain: DTGVSQNPRHKITKRGQNVTFRCDPISEHNRLYWYRQTLGQGPEFLTYFQNEAQLEKSRLLSDRFSAERPKGSFSTLEIQRTEQGDSAMYLCASRAEEAPNSPLHFGNGTRLTVT.

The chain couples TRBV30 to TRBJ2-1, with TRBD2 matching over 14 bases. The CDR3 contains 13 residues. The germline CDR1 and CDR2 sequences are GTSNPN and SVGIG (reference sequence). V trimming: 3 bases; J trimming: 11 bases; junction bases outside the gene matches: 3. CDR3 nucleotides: TGTGCCTGGAGGGGACTAGCGGGGGAGAAGCAGTTCTTC. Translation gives CAWRGLAGEKQFF. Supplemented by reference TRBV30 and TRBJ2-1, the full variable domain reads SQTIHQWPATLVQPVGSPLSLECTVEGTSNPNLYWYRQAAGRGLQLLFYSVGIGQISSEVPQNLSASRPQDRQFILSSKKLLLSDSGFYLCAWRGLAGEKQFFGPGTRLTVL.

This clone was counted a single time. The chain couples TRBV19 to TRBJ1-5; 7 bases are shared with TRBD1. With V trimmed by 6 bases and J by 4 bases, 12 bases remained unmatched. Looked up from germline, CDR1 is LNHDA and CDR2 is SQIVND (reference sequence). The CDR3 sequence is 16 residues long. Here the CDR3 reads CASSRSTGTANQPQHF. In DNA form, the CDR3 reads TGTGCCAGTAGCCGCTCTACCGGGACAGCAAATCAGCCCCAGCATTTT.